The T cell receptor (beta chain) described here comes from a study of shared clonotypes between healthy human individuals. The donors were all Caucasian adults (living in Nashville, Tennessee). TCRdb's copy holds only in-frame clones and misses some; the assay was immunoSEQ multiplex PCR. The repertoire holds around 700,000 clones, with about 78% as singletons. The J segment lost 0 bases and the V segment lost 2 bases, leaving 7 bases of the junction unmatched. Looked up from germline, CDR1 is LNHDA and CDR2 is SQIVND (reference sequence). This CDR3 is built from 17 residues. This clonotype was obtained from a woman aged 25-40 years in good health. Specimen: memory CD4+ T cells sorted from blood. Subset meaning: CD45RA-negative fraction. The chain joins TRBV19 to TRBJ1-1; 9 positions match TRBD1. CDR3 protein: CASSIIDRGRMNTEAFF. The CDR3 DNA follows: TGTGCCAGTAGTATAATCGACAGGGGGAGGATGAACACTGAAGCTTTCTTT. Supplemented by reference TRBV19 and TRBJ1-1, the full variable domain reads DGGITQSPKYLFRKEGQNVTLSCEQNLNHDAMYWYRQDPGQGLRLIYYSQIVNDFQKGDIAEGYSVSREKKESFPLTVTSAQKNPTAFYLCASSIIDRGRMNTEAFFGQGTRLTVV.